This T cell receptor (beta chain) derives from a study of blood T cells in healthy people across ages. Through a sample-barcoded 5' primer and a J-beta primer mix, a second PCR was run for roughly 7 to 11 cycles. A 12-random-nucleotide template-switch adaptor tagged each cDNA molecule. TCRdb re-analysed the 5' RACE reads in MiXCR, keeping a single row per CDR3 protein. Counted here are 650,000 to 1,000,000 distinct CDR3 sequences, about 34% occurring once; the ten biggest clones make up about an eighth. The receptor's source is a man younger than 35 in good health. The sample taken for sequencing was blood.

This chain's CDR3 is CASSFGTSGSTDTQYF. In DNA form, the CDR3 reads TGCGCCAGCAGCTTCGGGACTAGCGGTAGCACAGATACGCAGTATTTT. This chain joins TRBV5-1 and TRBJ2-3, with 11 bases fitting TRBD2. The ends lost 2 bases at V and 0 bases at J; junction bases unmatched: 2. The CDR3 spans 16 residues. Looked up from germline, CDR1 is SGHRS and CDR2 is YFSETQ.